Below, one T cell receptor beta chain is given with its context. Its antigen is currently not known. No clone much larger than this one lies a single base away; base qualities are absent. The sample carries other DNA sequences with the same CDR3. This entry is derived from a study of blood T cell repertoires in COVID-19 (dated by TCRdb to 2020 to 2021). About the study as a whole: Samples from collaborators originated in the United States, Italy and Spain and spanned both the acute and convalescent phases of COVID-19. The prospective study material was composed of cDNA or gDNA derived from T cells, B-cell-depleted T cells, or PBMCs. Deeply sampled blood TCRbeta repertoires from subjects exposed to, actively infected with, or recovered from COVID-19 were included in the dataset. The repertoires were released in a freely available public database intended as a resource for research on the immune response to SARS-CoV-2. The samples were drawn from the first 160 participants of the ongoing ImmuneRACE study and from some 1,300 subjects provided by 6 global collaborators. Nearly every sample came with metadata listing a de-identified subject ID, COVID-19 status, age in years and sex. HLA class I and class II types, where available, came from metadata supplied by the sample provider rather than from assay-based typing. Results the study describes overall, beyond this receptor: Clinical and demographic metadata were provided uncurated, with the amount varying by source and participant.

The immunoSEQ Assay, a bias-controlled multiplex PCR, was used to amplify TCRbeta CDR3 regions from genomic DNA. Per the source publication's procedure: The number of nucleated cells in each sample was estimated by amplification of reference gene primers within the assay. Sequence reads were collapsed and filtered to measure the absolute abundance of every unique TCRbeta CDR3 rearrangement. Productive Simpson clonality was computed per sample as the square root of Simpson's diversity index over productive rearrangements. TCRdb obtained this table from immuneACCESS and retained in-frame rearrangements with V and J assigned. These tables miss some clones; where compared with another copy, unresolved V genes account for less than half of the shortfall, and the remainder is unexplained. The DNA gave D and trimming, while V, J and clone size come from that table. This sample is represented by 120,000 to 150,000 clones; 85% to 90% of them were singletons. The top ten hold approximately 2.5% of the sample.

The collaborating institutions used their own protocols to collect whole blood in K2EDTA tubes. For TCRbeta analysis, collaborators shipped samples as frozen whole blood, isolated PBMCs, or DNA extracted from either of those sample types. The sample taken for sequencing was peripheral blood. This receptor was taken from a human donor in a cohort sampled during active COVID-19.

This receptor carries the CDR3 CASSPGGGYEQYF. The DNA sequence follows: TGTGCCAGCTCACCAGGGGGCGGTTACGAGCAGTACTTC. The chain couples TRBV18 to TRBJ2-7; the D region possibly corresponds to TRBD1 (6 bases align). From its cysteine to its phenylalanine, the CDR3 spans 13 amino acids. Only CDR3 DNA remains: 39 bases, in frame from the first base. V gives up 2 bases and J gives up 4 bases, and the segment between their germline ends measures 9 bases. Per the germline V gene, KGHSH is the CDR1 and LQKENI is the CDR2.